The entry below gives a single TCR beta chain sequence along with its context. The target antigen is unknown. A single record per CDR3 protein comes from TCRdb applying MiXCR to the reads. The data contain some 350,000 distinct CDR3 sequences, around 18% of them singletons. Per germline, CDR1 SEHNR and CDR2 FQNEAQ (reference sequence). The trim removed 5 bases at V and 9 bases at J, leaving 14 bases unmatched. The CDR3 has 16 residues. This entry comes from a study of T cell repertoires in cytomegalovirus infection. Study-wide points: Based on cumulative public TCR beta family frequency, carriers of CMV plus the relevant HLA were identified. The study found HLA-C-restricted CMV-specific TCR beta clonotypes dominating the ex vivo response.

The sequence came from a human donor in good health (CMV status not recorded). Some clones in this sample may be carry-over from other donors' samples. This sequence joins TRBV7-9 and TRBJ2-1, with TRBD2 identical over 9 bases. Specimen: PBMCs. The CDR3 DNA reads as TGTGCCAGCAGCCACGCGGGGACTAGCATCGGCAGTGAGCAGTTCTTC. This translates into CASSHAGTSIGSEQFF.